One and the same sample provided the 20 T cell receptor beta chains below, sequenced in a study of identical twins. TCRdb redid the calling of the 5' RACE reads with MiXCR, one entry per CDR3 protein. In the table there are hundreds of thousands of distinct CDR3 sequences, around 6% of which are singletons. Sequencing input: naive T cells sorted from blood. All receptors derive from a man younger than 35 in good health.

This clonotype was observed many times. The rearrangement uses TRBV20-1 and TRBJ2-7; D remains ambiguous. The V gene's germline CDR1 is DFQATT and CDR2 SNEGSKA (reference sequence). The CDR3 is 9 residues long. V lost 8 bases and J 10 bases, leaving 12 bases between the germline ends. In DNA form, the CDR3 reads TGCAGTATCCCGGGTAAACAGTACTTC. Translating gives CSIPGKQYF.

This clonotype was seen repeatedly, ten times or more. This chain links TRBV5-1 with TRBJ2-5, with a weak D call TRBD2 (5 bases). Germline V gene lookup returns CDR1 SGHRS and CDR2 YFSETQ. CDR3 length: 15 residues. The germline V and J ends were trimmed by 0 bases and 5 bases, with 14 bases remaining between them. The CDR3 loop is CASSLASGVAETQYF. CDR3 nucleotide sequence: TGCGCCAGCAGCTTGGCCTCCGGGGTTGCTGAGACCCAGTACTTC.

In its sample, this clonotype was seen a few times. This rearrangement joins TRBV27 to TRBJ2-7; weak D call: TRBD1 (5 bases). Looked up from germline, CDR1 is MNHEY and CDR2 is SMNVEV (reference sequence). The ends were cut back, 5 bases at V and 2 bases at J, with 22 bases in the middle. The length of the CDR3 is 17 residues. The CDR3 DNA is TGTGCCAGCAGTCCCACGTCCTACAGGTACTCGGCCTACGAGCAGTACGTC. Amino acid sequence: CASSPTSYRYSAYEQYV.

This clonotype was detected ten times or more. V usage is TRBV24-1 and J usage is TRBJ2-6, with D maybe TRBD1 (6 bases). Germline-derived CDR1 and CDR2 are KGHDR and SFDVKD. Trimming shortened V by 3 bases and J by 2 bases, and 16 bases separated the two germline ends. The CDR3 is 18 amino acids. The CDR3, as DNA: TGTGCCACCAGTGATCCGATCCTCACAGGGACTGGGGCCAACGTCCTGACTTTC. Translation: CATSDPILTGTGANVLTF.

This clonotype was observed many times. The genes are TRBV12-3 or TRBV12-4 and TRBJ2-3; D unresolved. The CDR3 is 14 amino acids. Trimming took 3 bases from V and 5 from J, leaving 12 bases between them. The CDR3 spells CASSFSLGIDTQYF. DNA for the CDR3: TGTGCCAGCAGTTTTAGCCTGGGGATAGATACGCAGTATTTT.

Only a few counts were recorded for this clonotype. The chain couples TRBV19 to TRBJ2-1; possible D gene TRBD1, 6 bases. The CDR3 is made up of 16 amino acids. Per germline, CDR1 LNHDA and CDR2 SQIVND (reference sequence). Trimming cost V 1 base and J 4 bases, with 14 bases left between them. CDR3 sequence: CASSIGGDNSYNEQFF. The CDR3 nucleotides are TGTGCCAGTAGTATAGGTGGGGACAACAGTTACAATGAGCAGTTCTTC.

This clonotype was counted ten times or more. The CDR3 region has the DNA TGTGCCAGCAGCCAAGGAGGGCCGTTAGAGCTAGCGGGAGGATACAATGAGCAGTTCTTC. This sequence encodes CASSQGGPLELAGGYNEQFF. V is TRBV4-2 and J is TRBJ2-1; 11 bases line up with TRBD2. Trimming cost V 1 base and J 4 bases; bases outside gene matches: 15. The germline gives CDR1 LGHNA, CDR2 YNFKEQ. The CDR3 is 20 amino acids.

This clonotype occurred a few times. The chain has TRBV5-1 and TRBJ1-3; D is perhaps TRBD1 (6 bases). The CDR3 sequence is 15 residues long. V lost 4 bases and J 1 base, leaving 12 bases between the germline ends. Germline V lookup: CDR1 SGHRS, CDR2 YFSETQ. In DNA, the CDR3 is TGCGCCAGCAGCATAGGGGGAGAGTCTGGAAACACCATATATTTT. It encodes CASSIGGESGNTIYF.

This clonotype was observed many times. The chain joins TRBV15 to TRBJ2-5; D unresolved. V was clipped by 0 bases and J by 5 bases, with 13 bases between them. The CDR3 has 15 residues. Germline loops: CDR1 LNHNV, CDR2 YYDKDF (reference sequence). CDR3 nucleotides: TGTGCCACCAGCAGAGATTCCCAGCTTCGGGAGACCCAGTACTTC. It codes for CATSRDSQLRETQYF.

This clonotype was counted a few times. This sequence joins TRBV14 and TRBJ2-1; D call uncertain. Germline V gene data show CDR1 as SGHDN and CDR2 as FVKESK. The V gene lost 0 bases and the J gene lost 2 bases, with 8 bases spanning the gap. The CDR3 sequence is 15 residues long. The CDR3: CASSQDFQAYNEQFF. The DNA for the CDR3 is TGTGCCAGCAGCCAAGACTTTCAGGCCTACAATGAGCAGTTCTTC.

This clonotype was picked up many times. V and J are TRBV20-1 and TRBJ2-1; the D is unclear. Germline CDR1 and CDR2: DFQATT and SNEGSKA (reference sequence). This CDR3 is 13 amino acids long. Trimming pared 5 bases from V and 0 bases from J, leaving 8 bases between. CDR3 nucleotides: TGCAGTGCTCTCTCGAGCTCCTACAATGAGCAGTTCTTC. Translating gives CSALSSSYNEQFF.

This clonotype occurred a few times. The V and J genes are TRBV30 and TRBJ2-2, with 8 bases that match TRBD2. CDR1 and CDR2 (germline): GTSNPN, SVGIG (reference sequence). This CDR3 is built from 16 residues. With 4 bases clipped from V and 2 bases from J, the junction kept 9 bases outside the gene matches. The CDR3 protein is CAWKSWTSSNTGELFF. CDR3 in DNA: TGTGCCTGGAAATCTTGGACTAGCAGCAACACCGGGGAGCTGTTTTTT.

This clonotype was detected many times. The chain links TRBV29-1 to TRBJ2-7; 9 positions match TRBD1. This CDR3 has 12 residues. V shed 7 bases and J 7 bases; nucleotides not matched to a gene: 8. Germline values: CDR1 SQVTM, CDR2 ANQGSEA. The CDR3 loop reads CSASQGAGEQYV. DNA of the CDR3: TGCAGCGCATCACAGGGGGCAGGGGAGCAGTACGTC.

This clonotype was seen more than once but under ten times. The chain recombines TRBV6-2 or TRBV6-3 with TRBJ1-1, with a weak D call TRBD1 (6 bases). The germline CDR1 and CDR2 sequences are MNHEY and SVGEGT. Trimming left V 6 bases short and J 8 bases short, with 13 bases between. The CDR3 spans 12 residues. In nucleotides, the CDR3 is TGTGCCAGCAGAAAAACAGGGCCGGAAGCTTTCTTT. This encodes CASRKTGPEAFF.

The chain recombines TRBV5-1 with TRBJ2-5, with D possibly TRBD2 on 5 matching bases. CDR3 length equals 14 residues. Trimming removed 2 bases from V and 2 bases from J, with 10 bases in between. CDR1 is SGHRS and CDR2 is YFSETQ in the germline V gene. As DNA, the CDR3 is TGCGCCAGCAGCTTCACGGGGTTGCAAGAGACCCAGTACTTC. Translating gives CASSFTGLQETQYF. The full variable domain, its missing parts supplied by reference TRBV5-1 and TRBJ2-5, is KAGVTQTPRYLIKTRGQQVTLSCSPISGHRSVSWYQQTPGQGLQFLFEYFSETQRNKGNFPGRFSGRQFSNSRSEMNVSTLELGDSALYLCASSFTGLQETQYFGPGTRLLVL.

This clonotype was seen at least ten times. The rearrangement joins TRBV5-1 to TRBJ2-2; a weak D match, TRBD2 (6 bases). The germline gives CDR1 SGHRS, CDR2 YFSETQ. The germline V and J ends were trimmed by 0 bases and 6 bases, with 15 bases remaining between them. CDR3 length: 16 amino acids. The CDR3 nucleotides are TGCGCCAGCAGCTTGGGGGCTAGCGAATTGTCCGGGGAGCTGTTTTTT. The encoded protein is CASSLGASELSGELFF.

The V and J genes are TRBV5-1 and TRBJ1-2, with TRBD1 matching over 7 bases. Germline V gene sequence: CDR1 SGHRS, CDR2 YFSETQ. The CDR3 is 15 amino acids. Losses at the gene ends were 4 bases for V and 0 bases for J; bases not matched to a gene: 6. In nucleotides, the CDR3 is TGCGCCAGCAGCACCGGACAGGTAGCTAACTATGGCTACACCTTC. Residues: CASSTGQVANYGYTF.

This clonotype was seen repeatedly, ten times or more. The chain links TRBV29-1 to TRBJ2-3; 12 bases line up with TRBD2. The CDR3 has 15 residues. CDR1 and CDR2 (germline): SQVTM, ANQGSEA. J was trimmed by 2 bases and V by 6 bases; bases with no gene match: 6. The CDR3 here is CSVTPSGRATDTQYF. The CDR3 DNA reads TGCAGCGTCACCCCTAGCGGGAGGGCCACAGATACGCAGTATTTT.

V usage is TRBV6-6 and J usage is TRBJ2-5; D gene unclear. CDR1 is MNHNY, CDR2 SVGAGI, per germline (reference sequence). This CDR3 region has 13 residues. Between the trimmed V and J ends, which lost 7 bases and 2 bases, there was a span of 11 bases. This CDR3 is CASTRHHQETQYF. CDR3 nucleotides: TGTGCCAGCACAAGACACCATCAAGAGACCCAGTACTTC.

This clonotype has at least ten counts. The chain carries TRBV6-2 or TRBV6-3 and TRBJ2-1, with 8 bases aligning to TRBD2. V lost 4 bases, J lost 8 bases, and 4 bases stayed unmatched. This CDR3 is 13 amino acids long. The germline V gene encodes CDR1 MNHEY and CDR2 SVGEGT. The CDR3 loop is CASSWGLGYEQFF. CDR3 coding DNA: TGTGCCAGCAGTTGGGGACTAGGATATGAGCAGTTCTTC.